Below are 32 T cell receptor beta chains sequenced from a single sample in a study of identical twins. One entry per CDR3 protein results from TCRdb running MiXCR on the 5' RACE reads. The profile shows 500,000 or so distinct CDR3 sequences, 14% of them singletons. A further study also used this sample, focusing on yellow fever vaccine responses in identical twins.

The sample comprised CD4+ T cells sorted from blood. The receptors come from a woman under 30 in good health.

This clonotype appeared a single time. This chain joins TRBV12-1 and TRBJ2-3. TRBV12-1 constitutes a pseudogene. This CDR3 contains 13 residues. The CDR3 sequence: CARGFGSGYTQYF. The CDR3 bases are TGTGCCAGGGGCTTTGGGTCAGGATATACGCAGTATTTT.

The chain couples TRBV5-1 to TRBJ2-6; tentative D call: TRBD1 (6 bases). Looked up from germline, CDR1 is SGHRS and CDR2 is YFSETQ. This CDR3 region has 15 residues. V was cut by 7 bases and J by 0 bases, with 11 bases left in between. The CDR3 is CASARTVSGANVLTF. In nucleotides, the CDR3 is TGCGCCAGCGCCCGGACAGTCTCTGGGGCCAACGTCCTGACTTTC.

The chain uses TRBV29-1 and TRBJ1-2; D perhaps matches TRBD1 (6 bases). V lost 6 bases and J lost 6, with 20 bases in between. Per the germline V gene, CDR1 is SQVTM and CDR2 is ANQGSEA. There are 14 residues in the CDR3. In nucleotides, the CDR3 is TGCAGCGTCACTCGGGACATCGTTCCGGATGGCTACACCTTC. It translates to CSVTRDIVPDGYTF.

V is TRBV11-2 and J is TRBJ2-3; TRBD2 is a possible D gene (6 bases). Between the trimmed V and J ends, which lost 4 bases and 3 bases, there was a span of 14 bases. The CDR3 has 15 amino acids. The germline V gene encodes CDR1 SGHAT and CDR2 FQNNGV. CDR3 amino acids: CASSSRLEETDTQYF. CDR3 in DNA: TGTGCCAGCAGCTCAAGACTAGAGGAGACAGATACGCAGTATTTT.

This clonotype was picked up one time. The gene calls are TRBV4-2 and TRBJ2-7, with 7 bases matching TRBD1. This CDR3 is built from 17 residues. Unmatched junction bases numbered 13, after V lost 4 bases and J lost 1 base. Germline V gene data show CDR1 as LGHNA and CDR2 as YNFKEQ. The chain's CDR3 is CASSPERPGTVSYEQYF. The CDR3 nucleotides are TGTGCCAGCAGCCCCGAGCGCCCCGGGACAGTATCCTACGAGCAGTACTTC.

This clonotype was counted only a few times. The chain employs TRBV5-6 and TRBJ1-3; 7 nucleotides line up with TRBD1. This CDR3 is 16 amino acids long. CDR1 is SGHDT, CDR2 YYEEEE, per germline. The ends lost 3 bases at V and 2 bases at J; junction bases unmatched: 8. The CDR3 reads CASSSLDRSTGNTIYF. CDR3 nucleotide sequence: TGTGCCAGCAGCTCCCTGGACAGGTCGACTGGAAACACCATATATTTT.

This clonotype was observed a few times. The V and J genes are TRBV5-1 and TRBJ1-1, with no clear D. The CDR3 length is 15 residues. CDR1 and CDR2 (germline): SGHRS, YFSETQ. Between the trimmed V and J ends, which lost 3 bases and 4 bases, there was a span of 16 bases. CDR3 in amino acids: CASSWKDDWGTEAFF. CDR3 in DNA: TGCGCCAGCAGCTGGAAGGACGACTGGGGCACTGAAGCTTTCTTT.

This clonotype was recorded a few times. The DNA of the CDR3 is TGTGCCATCAGTGAGACCCACGGACAGGGAGGCCACGAGCAGTACTTC. Translating it yields CAISETHGQGGHEQYF. The chain carries TRBV10-3 and TRBJ2-7; 8 positions agree with TRBD1. The CDR3 sequence is 16 residues long. Germline lookup yields CDR1 ENHRY and CDR2 SYGVKD. V trimming: 2 bases; J trimming: 5 bases; junction bases outside the gene matches: 11.

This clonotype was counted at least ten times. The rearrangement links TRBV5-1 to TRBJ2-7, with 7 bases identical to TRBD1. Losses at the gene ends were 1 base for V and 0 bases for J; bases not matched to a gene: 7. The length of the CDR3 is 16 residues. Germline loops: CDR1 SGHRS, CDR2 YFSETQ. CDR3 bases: TGCGCCAGCAGCTTGACAGGGGCCGCCATCTCCTACGAGCAGTACTTC. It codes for CASSLTGAAISYEQYF.

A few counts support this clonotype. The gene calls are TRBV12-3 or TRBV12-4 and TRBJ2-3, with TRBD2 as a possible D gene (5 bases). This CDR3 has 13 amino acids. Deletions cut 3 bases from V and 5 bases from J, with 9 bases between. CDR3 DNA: TGTGCCAGCAGTTTCGGAGGAGGAGATACGCAGTATTTT. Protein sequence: CASSFGGGDTQYF.

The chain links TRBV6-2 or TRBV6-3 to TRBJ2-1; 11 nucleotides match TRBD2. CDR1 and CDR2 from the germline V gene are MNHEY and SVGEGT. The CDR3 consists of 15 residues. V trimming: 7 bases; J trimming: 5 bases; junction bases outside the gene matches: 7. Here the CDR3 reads CASTKGLAGDNEQFF. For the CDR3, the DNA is TGTGCCAGCACCAAAGGACTAGCGGGTGACAATGAGCAGTTCTTC.

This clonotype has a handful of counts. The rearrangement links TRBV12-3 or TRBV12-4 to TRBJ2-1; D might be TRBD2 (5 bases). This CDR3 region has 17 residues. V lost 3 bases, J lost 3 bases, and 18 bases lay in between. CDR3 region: CASSFIRASNHYNEQFF. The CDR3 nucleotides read TGTGCCAGCAGTTTTATCCGGGCTAGCAATCACTACAATGAGCAGTTCTTC.

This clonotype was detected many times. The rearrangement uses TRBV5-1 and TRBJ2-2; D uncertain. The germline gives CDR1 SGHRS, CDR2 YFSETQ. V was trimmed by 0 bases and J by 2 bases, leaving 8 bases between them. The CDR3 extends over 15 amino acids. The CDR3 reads CASSLVTANTGELFF. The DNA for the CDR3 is TGCGCCAGCAGCTTGGTAACAGCCAACACCGGGGAGCTGTTTTTT.

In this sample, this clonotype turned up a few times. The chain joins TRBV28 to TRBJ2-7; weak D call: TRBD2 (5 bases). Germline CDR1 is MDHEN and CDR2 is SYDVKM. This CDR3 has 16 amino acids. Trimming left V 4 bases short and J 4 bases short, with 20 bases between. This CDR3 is CASSSFRTASGYEQYF. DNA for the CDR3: TGTGCCAGCAGTTCTTTCCGGACTGCCTCCGGGTACGAGCAGTACTTC.

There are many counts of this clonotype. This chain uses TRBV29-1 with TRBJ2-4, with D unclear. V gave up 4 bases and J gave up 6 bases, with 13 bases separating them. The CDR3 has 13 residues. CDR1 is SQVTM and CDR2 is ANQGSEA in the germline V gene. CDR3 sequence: CSVGGSRRNIQYF. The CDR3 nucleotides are TGCAGCGTTGGAGGATCTCGAAGAAACATTCAGTACTTC.

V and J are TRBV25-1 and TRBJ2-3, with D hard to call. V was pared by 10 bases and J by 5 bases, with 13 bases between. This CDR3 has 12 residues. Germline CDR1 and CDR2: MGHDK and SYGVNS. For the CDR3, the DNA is TGTGCCACCACGGGTCTTAAAGATACGCAGTATTTT. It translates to CATTGLKDTQYF.

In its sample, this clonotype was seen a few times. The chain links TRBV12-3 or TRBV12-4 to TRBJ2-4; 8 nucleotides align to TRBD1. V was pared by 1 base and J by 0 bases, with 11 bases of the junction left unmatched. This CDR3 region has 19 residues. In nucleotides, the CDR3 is TGTGCCAGCAGTTTAGTGGCAGGGGGCCATCGTTTAGCCAAAAACATTCAGTACTTC. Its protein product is CASSLVAGGHRLAKNIQYF.

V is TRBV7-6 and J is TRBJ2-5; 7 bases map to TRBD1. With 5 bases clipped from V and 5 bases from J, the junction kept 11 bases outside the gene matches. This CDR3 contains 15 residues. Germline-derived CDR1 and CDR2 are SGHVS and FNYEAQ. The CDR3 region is CASSPTGTEGETQYF. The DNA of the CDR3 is TGTGCCAGCAGCCCAACCGGGACAGAGGGGGAGACCCAGTACTTC.

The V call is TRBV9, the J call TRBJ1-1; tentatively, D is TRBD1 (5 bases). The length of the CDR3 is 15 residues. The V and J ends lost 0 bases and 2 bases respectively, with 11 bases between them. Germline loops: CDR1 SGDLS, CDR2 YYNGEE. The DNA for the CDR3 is TGTGCCAGCAGCGTAGATTGGGGGAGCAACACTGAAGCTTTCTTT. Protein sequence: CASSVDWGSNTEAFF. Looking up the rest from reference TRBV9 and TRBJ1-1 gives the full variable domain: DSGVTQTPKHLITATGQRVTLRCSPRSGDLSVYWYQQSLDQGLQFLIQYYNGEERAKGNILERFSAQQFPDLHSELNLSSLELGDSALYFCASSVDWGSNTEAFFGQGTRLTVV.

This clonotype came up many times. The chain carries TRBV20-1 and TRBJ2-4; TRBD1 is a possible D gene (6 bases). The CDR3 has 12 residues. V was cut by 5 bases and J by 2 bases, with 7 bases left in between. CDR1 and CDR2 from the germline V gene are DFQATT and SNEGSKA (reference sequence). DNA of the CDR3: TGCAGTGCTTGGGACACCAAAAACATTCAGTACTTC. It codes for CSAWDTKNIQYF.

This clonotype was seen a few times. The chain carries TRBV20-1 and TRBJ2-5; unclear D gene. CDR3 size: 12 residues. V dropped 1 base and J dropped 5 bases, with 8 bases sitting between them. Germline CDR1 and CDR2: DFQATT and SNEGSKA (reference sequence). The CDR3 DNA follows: TGCAGTGCTAGAGGGGTTCCGGAGACCCAGTACTTC. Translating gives CSARGVPETQYF.

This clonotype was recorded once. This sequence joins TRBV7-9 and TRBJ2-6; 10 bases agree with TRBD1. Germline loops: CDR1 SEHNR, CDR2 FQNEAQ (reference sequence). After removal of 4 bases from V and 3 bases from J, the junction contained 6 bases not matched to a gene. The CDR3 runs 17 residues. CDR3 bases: TGTGCCAGCAGCTCTCTGACAGGGGGCCTTGGGGCCAACGTCCTGACTTTC. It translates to CASSSLTGGLGANVLTF.

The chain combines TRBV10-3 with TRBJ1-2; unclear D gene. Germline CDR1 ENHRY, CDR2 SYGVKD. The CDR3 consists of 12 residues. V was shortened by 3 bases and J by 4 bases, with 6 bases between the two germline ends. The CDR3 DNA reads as TGTGCCATCAGTGAAAATCTCTATGGCTACACCTTC. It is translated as CAISENLYGYTF.

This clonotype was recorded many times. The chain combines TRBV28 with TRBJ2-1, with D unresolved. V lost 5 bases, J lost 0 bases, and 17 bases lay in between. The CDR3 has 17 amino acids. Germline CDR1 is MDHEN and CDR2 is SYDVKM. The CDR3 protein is CASSRTRVASSYNEQFF. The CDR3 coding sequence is TGTGCCAGCAGTCGGACCCGTGTGGCCTCCTCCTACAATGAGCAGTTCTTC.

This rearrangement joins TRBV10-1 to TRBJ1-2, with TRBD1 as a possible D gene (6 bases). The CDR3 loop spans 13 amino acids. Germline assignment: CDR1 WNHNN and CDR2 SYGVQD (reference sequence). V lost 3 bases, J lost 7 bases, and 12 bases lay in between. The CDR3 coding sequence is TGCGCCAGCAGTGACAACAGGGTGGGTGGCTACACCTTC. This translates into CASSDNRVGGYTF.

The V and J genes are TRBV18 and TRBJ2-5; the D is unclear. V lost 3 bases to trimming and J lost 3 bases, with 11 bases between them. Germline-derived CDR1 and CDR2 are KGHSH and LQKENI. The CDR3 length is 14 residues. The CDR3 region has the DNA TGTGCCAGCTCACCCCCGAACAGTAAAGAGACCCAGTACTTC. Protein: CASSPPNSKETQYF. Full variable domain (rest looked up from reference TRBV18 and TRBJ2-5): NAGVMQNPRHLVRRRGQEARLRCSPMKGHSHVYWYRQLPEEGLKFMVYLQKENIIDESGMPKERFSAEFPKEGPSILRIQQVVRGDSAAYFCASSPPNSKETQYFGPGTRLLVL.

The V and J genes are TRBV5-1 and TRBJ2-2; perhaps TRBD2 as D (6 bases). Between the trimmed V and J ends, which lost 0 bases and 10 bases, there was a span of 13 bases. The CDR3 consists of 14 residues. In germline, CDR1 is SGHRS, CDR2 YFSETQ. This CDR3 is CASSLGGELEELFF. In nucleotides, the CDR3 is TGCGCCAGCAGCTTGGGCGGGGAGTTGGAGGAGCTGTTTTTT.

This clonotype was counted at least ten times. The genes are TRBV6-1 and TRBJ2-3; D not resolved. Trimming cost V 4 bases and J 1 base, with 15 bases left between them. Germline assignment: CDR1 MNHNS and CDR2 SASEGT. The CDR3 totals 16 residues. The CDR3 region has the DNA TGTGCCAGCAGTGTAAGGTTCACAGCCCGCACAGATACGCAGTATTTT. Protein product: CASSVRFTARTDTQYF.

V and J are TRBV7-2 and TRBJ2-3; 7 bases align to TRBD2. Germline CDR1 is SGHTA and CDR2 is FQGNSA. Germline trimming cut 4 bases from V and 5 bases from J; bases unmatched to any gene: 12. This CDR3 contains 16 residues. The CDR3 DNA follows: TGTGCCAGCAGCTGGAAGCGGGGTGGTGTTGGAGATACGCAGTATTTT. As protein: CASSWKRGGVGDTQYF.

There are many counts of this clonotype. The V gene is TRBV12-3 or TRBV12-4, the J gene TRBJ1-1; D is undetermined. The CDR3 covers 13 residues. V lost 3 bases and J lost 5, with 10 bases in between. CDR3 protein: CASSFSPLTEAFF. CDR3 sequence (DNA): TGTGCCAGCAGTTTTTCACCGCTAACTGAAGCTTTCTTT.

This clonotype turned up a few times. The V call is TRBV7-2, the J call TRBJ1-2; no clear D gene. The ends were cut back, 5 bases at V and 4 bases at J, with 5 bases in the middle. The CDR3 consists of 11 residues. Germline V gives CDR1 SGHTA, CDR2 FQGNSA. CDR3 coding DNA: TGTGCCAGCAGCCGAATCTATGGCTACACCTTC. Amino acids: CASSRIYGYTF.

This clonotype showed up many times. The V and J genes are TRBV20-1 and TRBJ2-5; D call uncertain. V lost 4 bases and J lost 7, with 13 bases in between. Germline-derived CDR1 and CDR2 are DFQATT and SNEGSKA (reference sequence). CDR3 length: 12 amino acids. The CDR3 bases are TGCAGTGCTAAGTCCGATCGCGGGACCCAGTACTTC. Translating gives CSAKSDRGTQYF.